These 30 T cell receptor beta chains were all obtained from the same sample, sequenced in a study of blood T cell repertoires in COVID-19. Here immunoSEQ multiplex PCR was the method, and the copy in TCRdb shows in-frame clones only, minus some. Of about 310,000 clones in the sample, 75% to 90% were seen once. The sequencing input was PBMCs or T cells enriched from blood (not recorded which). Receptor source: a woman in her thirties or forties who had recovered from COVID-19.

The J gene is TRBJ2-3, the V gene TRBV7-3; D not certain. V lost 1 base and J 2 bases, leaving 4 bases between the germline ends. This CDR3 has 13 amino acids. The germline V gene has CDR1 SGHTA and CDR2 FQGTGA. The CDR3 reads CASSLISTDTQYF. The CDR3 nucleotides read TGTGCCAGCAGCTTAATATCCACAGATACGCAGTATTTT.

The gene calls are TRBV6-2 or TRBV6-3 and TRBJ2-2; TRBD2 might be the D (6 bases). Germline loops: CDR1 MNHEY, CDR2 SVGEGT. V lost 3 bases and J 0 bases, leaving 11 bases between the germline ends. The CDR3 loop spans 16 amino acids. The CDR3: CASSYGGKANTGELFF. The CDR3 coding sequence is TGTGCCAGCAGTTATGGCGGGAAAGCGAACACCGGGGAGCTGTTTTTT.

The chain couples TRBV21-1 to TRBJ2-5; TRBD1, as called in the table, went unchecked against the DNA. TRBV21-1 is designated a pseudogene. CDR3 length: 15 residues. In DNA form, the CDR3 reads TGTGCCAGCAGCAAAGACGGGACACCTCCTCGGACCCAGTACTTC. It is translated as CASSKDGTPPRTQYF.

J is TRBJ2-2 and V is TRBV25-1; the match to TRBD2 covers 8 bases. J was trimmed by 0 bases and V by 6 bases; bases with no gene match: 6. This CDR3 has 16 residues. CDR1 is MGHDK and CDR2 is SYGVNS in the germline V gene. CDR3 region: CASSLTGGANTGELFF. CDR3 nucleotides: TGTGCCAGCAGCCTAACCGGGGGGGCGAACACCGGGGAGCTGTTTTTT.

This chain joins TRBV28 and TRBJ2-7; 10 nucleotides align to TRBD2. Germline assignment: CDR1 MDHEN and CDR2 SYDVKM. Trimming took 6 bases from V and 3 from J; bases not matched to a gene: 5. The CDR3 is 14 amino acids. The CDR3: CASRGLAKVYEQYF. The CDR3 bases are TGTGCCAGCAGGGGACTAGCGAAGGTCTACGAGCAGTACTTC.

In its sample, this clone was seen a few times. The chain carries TRBV7-9 and TRBJ1-2; D gene unclear. The germline gives CDR1 SEHNR, CDR2 FQNEAQ (reference sequence). This CDR3 spans 16 amino acids. Between the trimmed V and J ends, which lost 0 bases and 4 bases, there was a span of 15 bases. CDR3 sequence reads: CASSLALEVWVYGYTF. The CDR3 nucleotides read TGTGCCAGCAGCTTAGCCCTGGAGGTTTGGGTCTATGGCTACACCTTC.

The chain couples TRBV6-5 to TRBJ2-1; 16 bases line up with TRBD2. Per the germline V gene, CDR1 is MNHEY and CDR2 is SVGAGI. This CDR3 region has 16 residues. The trim removed 2 bases at V and 7 bases at J, leaving 2 bases unmatched. The CDR3, as DNA: TGTGCCAGCAGTTACCTGGGACTAGCGGGGGGGAATGAGCAGTTCTTC. As protein: CASSYLGLAGGNEQFF.

The chain uses TRBV29-1 and TRBJ2-2; the D gene is possibly TRBD2 (6 bases). V was pared by 3 bases and J by 5 bases, with 10 bases between. Germline assignment: CDR1 SQVTM and CDR2 ANQGSEA. The CDR3 consists of 13 residues. In DNA, the CDR3 is TGCAGCGTTGACGTCGGGGGAACCGGGGAGCTGTTTTTT. Translating it yields CSVDVGGTGELFF.

This chain uses TRBV7-2 with TRBJ2-2; 12 bases match TRBD1. Losses at the gene ends were 2 bases for V and 6 bases for J; bases not matched to a gene: 7. Germline CDR1 is SGHTA and CDR2 is FQGNSA. This CDR3 is 17 amino acids long. CDR3 DNA: TGTGCCAGCAGCTTATTCGGTGGGGACAGGGGGCCCGGGGAGCTGTTTTTT. It translates to CASSLFGGDRGPGELFF. Full variable domain (missing parts from reference TRBV7-2 and TRBJ2-2): GAGVSQSPSNKVTEKGKDVELRCDPISGHTALYWYRQSLGQGLEFLIYFQGNSAPDKSGLPSDRFSAERTGGSVSTLTIQRTQQEDSAVYLCASSLFGGDRGPGELFFGEGSRLTVL.

The genes are TRBV7-9 and TRBJ2-3; 8 bases map to TRBD1. This CDR3 contains 14 residues. V shed 6 bases, J shed 4 bases, and the junction held 6 bases outside the gene matches. The germline V gene encodes CDR1 SEHNR and CDR2 FQNEAQ (reference sequence). Here the CDR3 DNA reads TGTGCCAGCAGACATGACAGGGGCGCAGATACGCAGTATTTT. Its translation is CASRHDRGADTQYF.

The CDR3 loop is CASSSRIGSDTQYF. CDR3 coding DNA: TGTGCCAGCAGCTCGAGGATCGGTTCAGATACGCAGTATTTT. The chain links TRBV7-9 to TRBJ2-3; unclear D gene. The CDR3 totals 14 residues. Germline CDR1 SEHNR, CDR2 FQNEAQ (reference sequence). V gave up 4 bases and J gave up 4 bases, with 12 bases separating them.

The chain uses TRBV25-1 and TRBJ1-2, with 10 bases aligning to TRBD1. The V gene end was trimmed by 5 bases and the J gene end by 1 base; junction bases not matched to a gene: 4. Germline lookup yields CDR1 MGHDK and CDR2 SYGVNS. CDR3 length: 15 residues. The DNA of the CDR3 is TGTGCCAGCAGTCCTCGGGACAGGGGTAACTATGGCTACACCTTC. The encoded protein is CASSPRDRGNYGYTF.

The chain combines TRBV30 with TRBJ2-7; D is perhaps TRBD2 (5 bases). The CDR3 length is 12 residues. Trimming took 4 bases from V and 0 from J, leaving 7 bases between them. The germline gives CDR1 GTSNPN, CDR2 SVGIG (reference sequence). The CDR3: CAWTTSSYEQYF. The CDR3 nucleotides are TGTGCCTGGACTACTAGCTCCTACGAGCAGTACTTC.

This clone was seen only a few times. This sequence joins TRBV11-3 and TRBJ2-1; TRBD2 matches 9 bases. CDR3 length: 16 amino acids. Trimming cost V 1 base and J 8 bases; bases outside gene matches: 9. Germline V CDR1 and CDR2: SGHNT, YENEEA. The CDR3 region is CASSLALREGWDEQFF. CDR3 in DNA: TGTGCCAGCAGCTTAGCTCTGCGGGAGGGTTGGGATGAGCAGTTCTTC.

The V and J genes are TRBV7-9 and TRBJ2-7; possible D gene TRBD2, 5 bases. Germline V CDR1 and CDR2: SEHNR, FQNEAQ (reference sequence). V lost 6 bases, J lost 5 bases, and 14 bases lay in between. The CDR3 loop spans 13 amino acids. In DNA, the CDR3 is TGTGCCAGCAGTGAGGGAGACTTCCACGAGCAGTACTTC. It encodes CASSEGDFHEQYF.

The J gene is TRBJ2-7, the V gene TRBV30, with 10 bases identical to TRBD2. V shed 0 bases, J shed 7 bases, and the junction held 18 bases outside the gene matches. Germline loops: CDR1 GTSNPN, CDR2 SVGIG (reference sequence). The CDR3 covers 18 residues. The CDR3 spells CAWSVPRRASGRALEQYF. The CDR3 nucleotides read TGTGCCTGGAGTGTACCTCGGCGGGCCAGCGGGAGGGCCCTTGAGCAGTACTTC.

The chain combines TRBV7-2 with TRBJ1-5; the D is unclear. CDR3 size: 17 residues. Looked up from germline, CDR1 is SGHTA and CDR2 is FQGNSA. V was pared by 5 bases and J by 2 bases, with 19 bases between. The CDR3 DNA follows: TGTGCCAGCAGCGGCCTCGGCAGGTATAGTGGCAATCAGCCCCAGCATTTT. Translating gives CASSGLGRYSGNQPQHF. The full variable domain, in which reference TRBV7-2 and TRBJ1-5 provide the parts outside the CDR3, is GAGVSQSPSNKVTEKGKDVELRCDPISGHTALYWYRQSLGQGLEFLIYFQGNSAPDKSGLPSDRFSAERTGGSVSTLTIQRTQQEDSAVYLCASSGLGRYSGNQPQHFGDGTRLSIL.

The chain couples TRBV19 to TRBJ2-2, with D possibly matching TRBD2 (5 bases). Germline V gives CDR1 LNHDA, CDR2 SQIVND (reference sequence). The CDR3 runs 14 residues. V lost 10 bases to trimming and J lost 1 base, with 13 bases between them. CDR3 bases: TGTGCCACCCGAGGGATATTGAACACCGGGGAGCTGTTTTTT. This codes for CATRGILNTGELFF.

V usage is TRBV27 and J usage is TRBJ2-5; D gene unclear. Trimming cost V 5 bases and J 5 bases, with 12 bases left between them. Germline V CDR1 and CDR2: MNHEY, SMNVEV (reference sequence). The CDR3 has 13 residues. The CDR3 spells CASSTLATETQYF. CDR3 coding DNA: TGTGCCAGCAGTACCTTAGCCACCGAGACCCAGTACTTC.

This clone has only a few counts. V gene TRBV2 combines with J gene TRBJ2-7; 12 bases align to TRBD2. Germline V gene sequence: CDR1 SNHLY, CDR2 FYNNEI. The CDR3 spans 18 residues. V lost 0 bases to trimming and J lost 3 bases; unmatched junction nucleotides: 9. The CDR3 loop is CASSEALRGLAGRYEQYF. For the CDR3, the DNA is TGTGCCAGCAGTGAAGCGCTTCGAGGACTAGCGGGACGCTACGAGCAGTACTTC.

The chain links TRBV9 to TRBJ1-4; the D gene is possibly TRBD1 (6 bases). The V end was cut by 0 bases, the J end by 8 bases, with 14 bases between. The CDR3 totals 15 residues. Germline values: CDR1 SGDLS, CDR2 YYNGEE. The CDR3 DNA is TGTGCCAGCAGCGTAGGTCCAGGGGATGGGGAAAAACTGTTTTTT. This sequence encodes CASSVGPGDGEKLFF. The full variable domain, with the rest looked up from reference TRBV9 and TRBJ1-4, is DSGVTQTPKHLITATGQRVTLRCSPRSGDLSVYWYQQSLDQGLQFLIQYYNGEERAKGNILERFSAQQFPDLHSELNLSSLELGDSALYFCASSVGPGDGEKLFFGSGTQLSVL.

The chain has TRBV29-1 and TRBJ1-1; TRBD1 is a possible D gene (6 bases). The CDR3 spans 13 residues. V was cut by 4 bases and J by 7 bases, with 16 bases left in between. Per germline, CDR1 SQVTM and CDR2 ANQGSEA. CDR3 nucleotide sequence: TGCAGCGTTGCAGGGGTAGGCATGTTTGAAGCTTTCTTT. It is translated as CSVAGVGMFEAFF.

The J gene is TRBJ1-2, the V gene TRBV18; D might be TRBD1 (6 bases). This CDR3 spans 16 amino acids. V shed 1 base and J shed 6 bases, with 18 bases lying between them. Germline-derived CDR1 and CDR2 are KGHSH and LQKENI. The CDR3 region has the DNA TGTGCCAGCTCACCACAGGACAGTCTAACGACGCATGGCTACACCTTC. Residues: CASSPQDSLTTHGYTF.

V usage is TRBV3-1 (or the pseudogene TRBV3-2) and J usage is TRBJ2-4; 13 bases match TRBD2. The CDR3 runs 15 residues. Germline V gene data show CDR1 as LGHDT and CDR2 as YNNKEL (reference sequence). V trimming: 0 bases; J trimming: 12 bases; junction bases outside the gene matches: 5. This CDR3 is CASSQDTSGGAGQYF. The DNA of the CDR3 is TGTGCCAGCAGCCAAGATACTAGCGGGGGGGCGGGTCAGTACTTC.

This clone has a single count. This sequence joins TRBV19 and TRBJ2-5, with D possibly TRBD2 on 5 matching bases. V was clipped by 8 bases and J by 5 bases, with 24 bases between them. CDR1 and CDR2 from the germline V gene are LNHDA and SQIVND (reference sequence). The CDR3 length is 16 residues. CDR3 amino acids: CASQRADSPGGETQYF. CDR3 coding DNA: TGTGCCAGTCAAAGGGCGGACTCCCCCGGTGGGGAGACCCAGTACTTC.

V and J are TRBV19 and TRBJ1-1; D not certain. This CDR3 has 14 amino acids. Trimming removed 0 bases from V and 4 bases from J, with 9 bases in between. Germline V lookup: CDR1 LNHDA, CDR2 SQIVND (reference sequence). The CDR3 spells CASSIEFSSTEAFF. CDR3 sequence (DNA): TGTGCCAGTAGTATAGAATTCAGTTCCACTGAAGCTTTCTTT.

The V gene is TRBV28, the J gene TRBJ2-7; 9 bases match TRBD2. V shed 3 bases and J 4 bases; nucleotides not matched to a gene: 7. Germline V gene lookup returns CDR1 MDHEN and CDR2 SYDVKM. This CDR3 comprises 15 residues. The CDR3 region has the DNA TGTGCCAGCAGTTTTAGCGGGGGCCCTCGTTACGAGCAGTACTTC. Protein: CASSFSGGPRYEQYF.

This rearrangement joins TRBV29-1 to TRBJ1-4; 9 bases fit TRBD1. Germline V CDR1 and CDR2: SQVTM, ANQGSEA. Trimming removed 7 bases from V and 8 bases from J; junction bases left unmatched: 8. The length of the CDR3 is 13 residues. The CDR3 nucleotides read TGCAGCGGGATGACAGGGGGGGAGGAAAAACTGTTTTTT. It yields the protein CSGMTGGEEKLFF.

The chain is built from TRBV6-1 and TRBJ2-7; 7 bases fit TRBD1. Unmatched junction bases numbered 4, after V lost 0 bases and J lost 2 bases. Germline-derived CDR1 and CDR2 are MNHNS and SASEGT. CDR3 length: 15 residues. The CDR3 region is CASSEASTGTYEQYF. CDR3 bases: TGTGCCAGCAGTGAAGCCTCGACAGGGACCTACGAGCAGTACTTC.

The J gene is TRBJ2-7, the V gene TRBV28; D is possibly TRBD1 (6 bases). The CDR3 runs 12 residues. Germline assignment: CDR1 MDHEN and CDR2 SYDVKM. The CDR3 spells CATYRDPYEQYF. The DNA for the CDR3 is TGTGCTACGTACAGGGACCCCTACGAGCAGTACTTC. Filled out from reference TRBV28 and TRBJ2-7, the complete variable domain reads DVKVTQSSRYLVKRTGEKVFLECVQDMDHENMFWYRQDPGLGLRLIYFSYDVKMKEKGDIPEGYSVSREKKERFSLILESASTNQTSMYLCATYRDPYEQYFGPGTRLTVT.